The rows below give T cell receptor beta chains drawn from one sample of a study of neurological immune-mediated disorders. Using its own MiXCR run on the 5' RACE reads, TCRdb lists one record per CDR3 protein. Among around 49,000 distinct CDR3 sequences listed, around 14% were seen once. The sequenced sample was PBMCs. The receptors shown here come from a male donor with HTLV-1-associated myelopathy (HAM/TSP). CDR3s include the opening cysteine and the closing phenylalanine or tryptophan. Each record gives: V gene, J gene, CDR3 protein.

TRBV28	TRBJ2-3	CASSQPLDTRYARGGDTQYF
TRBV5-1	TRBJ2-7	CASQGQPPEQYF
TRBV28	TRBJ2-3	CASNHERGRTDTQYF
TRBV28	TRBJ2-3	CASSLGGTSGDTQYF
TRBV5-1	TRBJ2-3	CASSLGGSQYF
TRBV11-3	TRBJ2-7	CASSPSTGVGILSSYEQYF
TRBV7-2	TRBJ2-3	CASSRLLSSGGEVDTQYF
TRBV5-6	TRBJ1-5	CASSYGTGGLGNQPQHF
TRBV6-6	TRBJ2-1	CASSSGQASYNEQFF
TRBV20-1	TRBJ1-5	CSARALLVSNQPQHF
TRBV5-1	TRBJ2-7	CASSFGTGSDEQYF
TRBV2	TRBJ2-1	CASSERGGYNEQFF
TRBV20-1	TRBJ2-5	CSARDDQETQYF
TRBV6-5	TRBJ1-2	CASSYSVGRDGYTF
TRBV7-9	TRBJ1-5	CASSFYAGTGEEPQHF
TRBV7-9	TRBJ1-5	CASSTWEGQPQHF
TRBV7-8	TRBJ1-6	CASSLAGKENSPLHF
TRBV18	TRBJ1-1	CATTAQGTEAFF
TRBV28	TRBJ1-2	CASSSTLGQGVAYTF
TRBV5-1	TRBJ1-2	CASTSNSNGYTF
TRBV29-1	TRBJ2-7	CSVKDRGSSYEQYF
TRBV5-1	TRBJ2-7	CASSSRTSGSYEQYF
TRBV5-1	TRBJ2-4	CASSLEAAHGKNIQYF
TRBV28	TRBJ1-1	CASSRGAWGTEAFF
TRBV12-3/TRBV12-4	TRBJ2-5	CASSFGLGGQTQYF
TRBV10-3	TRBJ1-6	CAISTTGNSPLHF
TRBV20-1	TRBJ2-5	CSAGRGEWETQYF
TRBV5-1	TRBJ1-1	CASSLEGTGGSGTEAFF
TRBV20-1	TRBJ2-5	CSASGGPKYETQYF
TRBV20-1	TRBJ1-2	CSARDPDRLNGYTF
TRBV7-2	TRBJ2-1	CASSLEGGPYNEQFF
TRBV20-1	TRBJ2-1	CSARGDNEQFF
TRBV10-1	TRBJ1-1	CASSGRLGTEAFF
TRBV11-3	TRBJ2-2	CASSLATGGTGELFF
TRBV5-1	TRBJ1-1	CASSFYICSARDGWSGGVDTEAFF
TRBV29-1	TRBJ1-4	CSVEGRQGADREKLFF
TRBV5-1	TRBJ2-3	CASSLDGLSAQYF